This TCR beta chain was captured by sequencing in a study of identical twins. Study-level points and caveats: Sequences that were beta out-of-frame showed weaker excess twin sharing.

V lost 6 bases to trimming and J lost 5 bases; unmatched junction nucleotides: 8. The CDR3 totals 14 residues. The germline V gene has CDR1 SGHVS and CDR2 FNYEAQ. Template switching supplied a universal primer site; unique molecular identifiers were carried on the cDNA. TCRdb used MiXCR to reprocess the 5' RACE reads, holding one entry per CDR3 protein. This repertoire shows a few hundred thousand distinct CDR3 sequences, about 8.5% found once; its top ten account for approximately 3%. This clonotype turned up a few times. Its antigen is not known. These data also formed part of another study, on yellow fever vaccine responses in identical twins.

This clonotype was obtained from a woman aged 18-29 years in good health. Input material: CD8+ T cells sorted from blood. This chain connects TRBV7-6 to TRBJ2-7; 9 nucleotides agree with TRBD1. Here the CDR3 reads CASSSPGTGNEQYF. The CDR3 DNA reads as TGTGCCAGCAGTTCCCCCGGGACAGGGAACGAGCAGTACTTC. The variable domain in full, with the rest retrieved from reference TRBV7-6 and TRBJ2-7, is GAGVSQSPRYKVTKRGQDVALRCDPISGHVSLYWYRQALGQGPEFLTYFNYEAQQDKSGLPNDRFSAERPEGSISTLTIQRTEQRDSAMYRCASSSPGTGNEQYFGPGTRLTVT.